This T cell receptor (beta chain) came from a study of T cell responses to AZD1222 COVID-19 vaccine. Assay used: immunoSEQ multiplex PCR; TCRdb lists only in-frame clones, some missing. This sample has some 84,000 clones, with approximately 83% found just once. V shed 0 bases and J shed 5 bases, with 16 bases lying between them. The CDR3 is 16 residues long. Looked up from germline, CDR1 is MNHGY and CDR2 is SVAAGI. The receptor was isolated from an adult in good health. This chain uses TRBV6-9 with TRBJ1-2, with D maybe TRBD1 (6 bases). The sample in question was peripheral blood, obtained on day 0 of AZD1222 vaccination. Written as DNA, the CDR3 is TGTGCCAGCAGTTATTCCCAGACCCGAGGGGGGTATGGCTACACCTTC. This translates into CASSYSQTRGGYGYTF.